What follows are 20 T cell receptor beta chains derived from one specimen sequenced in a study of monozygotic twins with inflammatory bowel disease (dated by TCRdb to the late 2010s). The library was prepared using 5' RACE. Reads for this sample came from an Illumina HiSeq 2500. TCRdb reprocessed the public reads and reports one entry per CDR3 protein sequence, without DNA. For this sample, the table gives 300,000 to 400,000 distinct CDR3 sequences. The top ten constitute 2.5% to 3% of the sample. The sequenced sample consisted of blood. The receptors derive from a human donor with ulcerative colitis or Crohn's disease, or a healthy co-twin of an affected twin (not recorded which).

This chain connects TRBV25-1 to TRBJ2-1. The length of the CDR3 is 13 residues. The germline V gene has CDR1 MGHDK and CDR2 SYGVNS. The CDR3 sequence is CASSEGVVNEQFF.

The chain couples TRBV20-1 to TRBJ1-6; the TRBD1 assignment by TCRdb is unverifiable without DNA. The germline CDR1 and CDR2 sequences are DFQATT and SNEGSKA (reference sequence). This CDR3 spans 14 amino acids. CDR3: CSASWVPGDSPLHF.

The V call is TRBV2, the J call TRBJ1-6; without DNA, the TCRdb call of TRBD1 cannot be checked. There are 15 residues in the CDR3. Looked up from germline, CDR1 is SNHLY and CDR2 is FYNNEI. The CDR3 loop is CASSDTGTTNSPLHF.

The V gene is TRBV25-1, the J gene TRBJ2-7; TCRdb indicates TRBD2, and absent DNA this call remains unverified. CDR3 size: 15 residues. Germline V CDR1 and CDR2: MGHDK, SYGVNS. The CDR3 protein is CASSESAALPYEQYF.

The chain is built from TRBV5-1 and TRBJ2-7; TCRdb's D call of TRBD2 is untestable without DNA. From germline, CDR1 is SGHRS and CDR2 YFSETQ. This CDR3 has 17 residues. The CDR3 region is CASLPSPDTRYSYEQYF. Full variable domain (rest looked up from reference TRBV5-1 and TRBJ2-7): KAGVTQTPRYLIKTRGQQVTLSCSPISGHRSVSWYQQTPGQGLQFLFEYFSETQRNKGNFPGRFSGRQFSNSRSEMNVSTLELGDSALYLCASLPSPDTRYSYEQYFGPGTRLTVT.

This chain connects TRBV7-3 to TRBJ2-3; TCRdb indicates TRBD1, and absent DNA this call remains unverified. CDR1 and CDR2 from the germline V gene are SGHTA and FQGTGA. CDR3 length: 16 amino acids. The CDR3 spells CASSSQGALGADTQYF. Supplemented by reference TRBV7-3 and TRBJ2-3, the full variable domain reads GAGVSQTPSNKVTEKGKYVELRCDPISGHTALYWYRQSLGQGPEFLIYFQGTGAADDSGLPNDRFFAVRPEGSVSTLKIQRTERGDSAVYLCASSSQGALGADTQYFGPGTRLTVL.

This chain links TRBV9 with TRBJ2-7; TCRdb selects TRBD1, and the lack of DNA leaves this call unchecked. This CDR3 contains 15 residues. CDR1 is SGDLS and CDR2 is YYNGEE in the germline V gene. This CDR3 reads CASSVEWTGSGEQYF.

The genes are TRBV3-1 and TRBJ2-5; there is no DNA to check the TCRdb D call of TRBD1. The CDR3 length is 14 residues. The germline CDR1 and CDR2 sequences are LGHDT and YNNKEL (reference sequence). CDR3 in amino acids: CASSQDTGGETQYF.

The chain links TRBV6-1 to TRBJ2-1; TCRdb selects TRBD1, and the lack of DNA leaves this call unchecked. The length of the CDR3 is 15 residues. Germline lookup yields CDR1 MNHNS and CDR2 SASEGT. The CDR3 loop reads CASSDGGYDYNEQFF.

The chain has TRBV5-1 and TRBJ2-7; as DNA is missing, the TRBD1 call by TCRdb cannot be tested. Germline values: CDR1 SGHRS, CDR2 YFSETQ. The CDR3 is made up of 12 amino acids. This chain's CDR3 is CASRLGQNEQYF.

The chain employs TRBV14 and TRBJ2-1; TCRdb designates TRBD1, a call that cannot be tested without DNA. Germline V CDR1 and CDR2: SGHDN, FVKESK. The CDR3 has 16 residues. CDR3 loop: CASSQKWRGRNNEQFF.

The J gene is TRBJ2-5, the V gene TRBV5-1; the TRBD2 assignment by TCRdb is unverifiable without DNA. Germline CDR1 and CDR2: SGHRS and YFSETQ. The CDR3 covers 14 residues. CDR3: CASSDLAGDETQYF.

V gene TRBV10-3 combines with J gene TRBJ2-3; there is no DNA to check the TCRdb D call of TRBD1. Germline V gives CDR1 ENHRY, CDR2 SYGVKD. The CDR3 spans 16 residues. The CDR3 sequence is CAIRRGGGAPADTQYF.

V gene TRBV23-1 combines with J gene TRBJ2-3; TCRdb returns TRBD1, unconfirmable since there is no DNA. TRBV23-1 is marked as an open reading frame, function uncertain. CDR3 size: 15 residues. The CDR3 is CASSRSGACTDTQYF.

This sequence joins TRBV11-2 and TRBJ2-1; as DNA is missing, the TRBD2 call by TCRdb cannot be tested. This CDR3 has 16 residues. Per germline, CDR1 SGHAT and CDR2 FQNNGV. CDR3 protein: CASSLRLAGGHYEQFF.

This sequence joins TRBV7-6 and TRBJ2-2; absent DNA, TCRdb's TRBD1 call cannot be checked. CDR1 and CDR2 (germline): SGHVS, FNYEAQ. The CDR3 contains 12 residues. The chain's CDR3 is CASSLGGRELFF.

The chain carries TRBV5-1 and TRBJ1-2. The CDR3 loop spans 16 amino acids. The germline V gene encodes CDR1 SGHRS and CDR2 YFSETQ. CDR3 protein: CASNPQPGLSMGGYTF.

The chain carries TRBV9 and TRBJ2-1; the TRBD1 assignment by TCRdb is unverifiable without DNA. Germline-derived CDR1 and CDR2 are SGDLS and YYNGEE. The CDR3 spans 12 residues. This chain's CDR3 is CASSPPMGEQFF.

The chain couples TRBV7-8 to TRBJ2-7; the D call from TCRdb, TRBD1, cannot be confirmed without DNA. The CDR3 sequence is 17 residues long. Germline V gene sequence: CDR1 SGHVS, CDR2 FQNEAQ. The CDR3 here is CASSLGTGDPGPNEQYF.

This chain joins TRBV29-1 and TRBJ1-1. The CDR3 length is 11 residues. The V gene's germline CDR1 is SQVTM and CDR2 ANQGSEA. The CDR3 loop is CSAALNTEAFF.